These 13 T cell receptor beta chains came from one sample sequenced in a study of CDR3 diversity in severe acne. TCRdb fed the PCR reads into MiXCR, producing one record per CDR3 protein. Counted here are over 100,000 distinct CDR3 sequences, about half occurring once; the ten biggest clones make up under 15%. The specimen was blood. The receptors were gathered from a male donor with acne.

This clonotype has a single count. Possible read error: a much larger clone is one base away. The chain carries TRBV24-1 and TRBJ2-1, with TRBD1 identical over 11 bases. The CDR3 sequence is 17 residues long. Trimming at V came to 4 bases and at J to 8 bases, leaving 12 bases not matched to a gene. Germline CDR1 reads KGHDR; CDR2 reads SFDVKD. The CDR3 loop is CATSDLAPGQGGDEQFF. The CDR3 bases are TGTGCCACCAGTGACCTGGCCCCGGGACAGGGGGGGGATGAGCAGTTCTTC.

The rearrangement joins TRBV7-2 to TRBJ2-7, with 11 bases lining up with TRBD2. The V segment lost 4 bases and the J segment 6 bases; nucleotides outside the gene matches: 8. The length of the CDR3 is 15 residues. Looked up from germline, CDR1 is SGHTA and CDR2 is FQGNSA. The CDR3 DNA is TGTGCCAGCAGCTGCCTTAGCGGGAGGGCCGTCGAGCAGTACTTC. As protein: CASSCLSGRAVEQYF.

This clonotype has only a few counts. This chain uses TRBV7-6 with TRBJ2-7; TRBD2 might be the D (6 bases). Germline CDR1 is SGHVS and CDR2 is FNYEAQ. The CDR3 contains 15 residues. V lost 5 bases to trimming and J lost 1 base, with 15 bases between them. In nucleotides, the CDR3 is TGTGCCAGCAGCCCACCGGGCGGGAATTCCTACGAGCAGTACTTC. It is translated as CASSPPGGNSYEQYF.

The genes are TRBV6-2 or TRBV6-3 and TRBJ2-5; D is possibly TRBD1 (6 bases). The germline V gene encodes CDR1 MNHEY and CDR2 SVGEGT. This CDR3 has 14 residues. V dropped 0 bases and J dropped 5 bases, with 10 bases sitting between them. This chain's CDR3 is CASSYSGAWETQYF. The CDR3 bases are TGTGCCAGCAGTTACTCGGGGGCTTGGGAGACCCAGTACTTC.

This chain uses TRBV10-3 with TRBJ2-7; D is possibly TRBD2 (5 bases). Germline loops: CDR1 ENHRY, CDR2 SYGVKD. V lost 2 bases and J lost 7, with 15 bases in between. This CDR3 is 14 amino acids long. In DNA form, the CDR3 reads TGTGCCATCAGTGAGGCGCGGACGGGAACGGAGCAGTACTTC. This encodes CAISEARTGTEQYF.

This clonotype was seen repeatedly, ten times or more. The chain employs TRBV5-1 and TRBJ1-6; D is perhaps TRBD1 (5 bases). CDR1 and CDR2 (germline): SGHRS, YFSETQ. This CDR3 is built from 15 residues. The V gene lost 2 bases and the J gene lost 5 bases, with 11 bases spanning the gap. CDR3 in amino acids: CASSFGGGDNSPLHF. DNA of the CDR3: TGCGCCAGCAGCTTTGGCGGGGGGGATAATTCACCCCTCCACTTT.

The rearrangement uses TRBV11-2 and TRBJ2-5; 10 positions agree with TRBD2. Germline CDR1 reads SGHAT; CDR2 reads FQNNGV. Trimming took 4 bases from V and 4 from J; bases not matched to a gene: 9. The CDR3 is 16 amino acids. For the CDR3, the DNA is TGTGCCAGCAGCTCCGAGCGGGAGGGAGGAACAGAGACCCAGTACTTC. Translated, it gives CASSSEREGGTETQYF.

This rearrangement joins TRBV29-1 to TRBJ1-3, with 11 bases that match TRBD1. In germline, CDR1 is SQVTM, CDR2 ANQGSEA. This CDR3 has 17 residues. V dropped 8 bases and J dropped 5; count of bases not matched to a gene: 17. Here the CDR3 DNA reads TGCAGCTTTAAGGACAGGGGGCACGCGAATGCAAGAAACACCATATATTTT. Its protein is CSFKDRGHANARNTIYF.

This clonotype was seen a single time. The rearrangement joins TRBV2 to TRBJ1-2; TRBD1 matches at 11 bases. CDR3 length: 13 residues. CDR1 is SNHLY, CDR2 FYNNEI, per germline. V shed 7 bases, J shed 4 bases, and the junction held 2 bases outside the gene matches. Written as DNA, the CDR3 is TGTGCCAGCAAGGACAGGGGGCTCTATGGCTACACCTTC. It is translated as CASKDRGLYGYTF.

This clonotype showed up just a few times. The rearrangement uses TRBV2 and TRBJ1-1, with TRBD1 matching over 7 bases. Germline V gene data show CDR1 as SNHLY and CDR2 as FYNNEI. The CDR3 is made up of 10 amino acids. Unmatched junction bases numbered 2, after V lost 8 bases and J lost 8 bases. In DNA, the CDR3 is TGTGCCAGCGGACAGGACGAAGCTTTCTTT. It codes for CASGQDEAFF.

The chain is built from TRBV24-1 and TRBJ2-2, with 9 bases identical to TRBD1. Germline V lookup: CDR1 KGHDR, CDR2 SFDVKD. The CDR3 spans 14 residues. Germline trimming cut 9 bases from V and 6 bases from J; bases unmatched to any gene: 7. CDR3 in amino acids: CATHTGGSPGELFF. CDR3 coding DNA: TGTGCCACCCACACAGGGGGCTCTCCCGGGGAGCTGTTTTTT.

This chain links TRBV15 with TRBJ2-5; 8 positions match TRBD1. CDR3 length equals 16 residues. Germline CDR1 LNHNV, CDR2 YYDKDF (reference sequence). Trimming cost V 3 bases and J 4 bases; bases outside gene matches: 10. CDR3 nucleotides: TGTGCCACCAGCAGCGTAGCGCAGGGGGCGGGAGAGACCCAGTACTTC. It codes for CATSSVAQGAGETQYF.

This sequence joins TRBV19 and TRBJ2-7; D may be TRBD1 or TRBD2 (5 bases each). V shed 0 bases and J shed 5 bases, with 11 bases lying between them. In germline, CDR1 is LNHDA, CDR2 SQIVND (reference sequence). CDR3 length: 14 residues. CDR3 region: CASSIDGRGNEQYF. The CDR3 DNA is TGTGCCAGTAGTATAGATGGTCGGGGCAACGAGCAGTACTTC.